The 14 T cell receptor beta chains listed next were all sequenced from one sample in a study of shared T cell receptors in the human thymus. Libraries were prepared by immunoSEQ multiplex PCR; TCRdb keeps only in-frame clonotypes and omits some of them. The sample lists about 730,000 clones, around 85% seen once, with 0.008% to 0.011% in the top ten. The data were also submitted as part of a second study, on human thymus T cells.

What was sequenced was thymocytes. These TCRs come from a girl under three years old with a congenital heart defect.

The chain links TRBV21-1 to TRBJ2-3; the table's D call of TRBD2 was not tested on the DNA. TRBV21-1 is annotated as a pseudogene. This CDR3 is built from 20 residues. The DNA for the CDR3 is TGTGCCAGCAGCAAATGGGGGCTAGCGGGGGGTTGTACTAGCACAGATACGCAGTATTTT. The encoded protein is CASSKWGLAGGCTSTDTQYF.

The rearrangement links TRBV6-1 to TRBJ1-1, with D perhaps matching TRBD1 (5 bases). The CDR3 loop spans 15 amino acids. CDR1 and CDR2 (germline): MNHNS, SASEGT. Trimming pared 6 bases from V and 4 bases from J, leaving 18 bases between. In nucleotides, the CDR3 is TGTGCCAGCAGAGCCGGACACCTCTTAGTCACTGAAGCTTTCTTT. It translates to CASRAGHLLVTEAFF.

The genes are TRBV11-2 and TRBJ1-5, with 9 bases aligning to TRBD1. Germline V gives CDR1 SGHAT, CDR2 FQNNGV. This CDR3 comprises 14 residues. After removal of 4 bases from V and 5 bases from J, the junction contained 3 bases not matched to a gene. CDR3 amino acids: CASSWDRAHQPQHF. For the CDR3, the DNA is TGTGCCAGCAGCTGGGACAGGGCGCATCAGCCCCAGCATTTT.

The sample holds a few counts of this clone. The J gene is TRBJ1-6, the V gene TRBV4-3; tentatively, D is TRBD1 (6 bases). The ends were cut back, 0 bases at V and 5 bases at J, with 20 bases in the middle. The CDR3 spans 19 residues. The germline V gene encodes CDR1 LGHNA and CDR2 YSLEER. CDR3 protein: CASSQEAGASLRDNSPLHF. The DNA of the CDR3 is TGCGCCAGCAGCCAAGAAGCGGGGGCCTCACTTCGAGATAATTCACCCCTCCACTTT.

The chain couples TRBV6-5 to TRBJ1-2, with D perhaps TRBD1 (5 bases). The CDR3 extends over 15 amino acids. The ends were cut back, 7 bases at V and 2 bases at J, with 17 bases in the middle. Germline lookup yields CDR1 MNHEY and CDR2 SVGAGI. The CDR3 spells CASNPPEGLNYGYTF. CDR3 DNA sequence: TGTGCCAGCAACCCCCCCGAGGGACTCAACTATGGCTACACCTTC.

The J gene is TRBJ1-1, the V gene TRBV6-1, with a weak D call TRBD1 (5 bases). Trimming cost V 8 bases and J 6 bases, with 22 bases left between them. CDR1 is MNHNS, CDR2 SASEGT, per germline. The CDR3 loop spans 15 amino acids. The CDR3 loop is CASQGRDGLIAEAFF. CDR3 sequence (DNA): TGTGCCAGCCAAGGGAGGGACGGACTAATTGCTGAAGCTTTCTTT.

The CDR3 reads CASRGQGVAEAFF. In DNA form, the CDR3 reads TGTGCCAGCAGAGGACAGGGGGTGGCTGAAGCTTTCTTT. The rearrangement links TRBV28 to TRBJ1-1; 10 bases map to TRBD1. The CDR3 length is 13 residues. CDR1 and CDR2 from the germline V gene are MDHEN and SYDVKM. The V segment lost 6 bases and the J segment 6 bases; nucleotides outside the gene matches: 4.

The chain carries TRBV27 and TRBJ2-7, with 7 bases identical to TRBD1. CDR3 size: 13 residues. With 6 bases clipped from V and 6 bases from J, the junction kept 8 bases outside the gene matches. In germline, CDR1 is MNHEY, CDR2 SMNVEV (reference sequence). CDR3 sequence (DNA): TGTGCCAGCAGCATACTTGCAGGGGGCGAGCAGTACTTC. Protein sequence: CASSILAGGEQYF.

This clone came up a few times. The chain couples TRBV5-1 to TRBJ1-1; D may be TRBD1 (6 bases). This CDR3 spans 14 amino acids. Germline V gene sequence: CDR1 SGHRS, CDR2 YFSETQ. V lost 4 bases and J lost 3, with 13 bases in between. The CDR3: CASSPREGDTEAFF. The CDR3, as DNA: TGCGCCAGCAGCCCTAGAGAGGGGGACACTGAAGCTTTCTTT.

A single count supports this clone. The chain has TRBV6-1 and TRBJ1-4; D remains ambiguous. Germline V lookup: CDR1 MNHNS, CDR2 SASEGT. V was trimmed by 6 bases and J by 5 bases, leaving 10 bases between them. CDR3 length: 13 residues. Here the CDR3 reads CASSDGKNEKLFF. In nucleotides, the CDR3 is TGTGCCAGCAGCGACGGGAAAAATGAAAAACTGTTTTTT.

This clone was counted a single time. This chain joins TRBV21-1 and TRBJ2-7; TRBD2, as called in the table, went unchecked against the DNA. TRBV21-1 is described as a pseudogene. The CDR3 is made up of 15 amino acids. CDR3 in DNA: TGTGCCAGCAGCAAAGCGGCTAGCGGGCACTACGAGCAGTACTTC. Its protein is CASSKAASGHYEQYF.

The genes are TRBV5-1 and TRBJ1-6; 10 bases are shared with TRBD1. The CDR3 runs 16 residues. CDR1 and CDR2 (germline): SGHRS, YFSETQ. J gave up 13 bases and V 3 bases, and 13 bases lay outside the gene matches. The CDR3 DNA reads TGCGCCAGCAGCTCCCCCTCCGGGGACAGGGGCTCCCCCCTCCACTTT. Protein: CASSSPSGDRGSPLHF.

This clone was observed once. V and J are TRBV5-1 and TRBJ2-2, with D tentatively TRBD2 (5 bases). Looked up from germline, CDR1 is SGHRS and CDR2 is YFSETQ. CDR3 length: 18 amino acids. Deletions cut 0 bases from V and 5 bases from J, with 20 bases between. The CDR3 DNA sequence: TGCGCCAGCAGCTTGGGGGCGAAGGAGGTAGAGAGGACCGGGGAGCTGTTTTTT. Protein sequence: CASSLGAKEVERTGELFF.

This chain's CDR3 is CASSEAGGYGYTF. The CDR3 nucleotides read TGTGCCAGCAGTGAAGCAGGAGGGTATGGCTACACCTTC. This chain uses TRBV6-1 with TRBJ1-2, with D hard to call. The length of the CDR3 is 13 residues. Germline loops: CDR1 MNHNS, CDR2 SASEGT. Between the trimmed V and J ends, which lost 0 bases and 5 bases, there was a span of 7 bases.